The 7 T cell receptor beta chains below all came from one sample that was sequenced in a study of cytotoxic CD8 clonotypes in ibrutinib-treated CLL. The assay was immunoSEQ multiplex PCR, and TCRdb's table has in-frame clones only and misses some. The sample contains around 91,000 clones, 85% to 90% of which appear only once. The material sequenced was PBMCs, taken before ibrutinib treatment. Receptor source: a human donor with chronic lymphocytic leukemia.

The CDR3 spells CASSYSKTGATEAFF. CDR3 in DNA: TGTGCCAGCAGTTACTCCAAGACAGGGGCCACTGAAGCTTTCTTT. The genes are TRBV6-6 and TRBJ1-1; 8 bases line up with TRBD1. Germline V gene lookup returns CDR1 MNHNY and CDR2 SVGAGI (reference sequence). After removal of 0 bases from V and 4 bases from J, the junction contained 4 bases not matched to a gene. This CDR3 contains 15 residues.

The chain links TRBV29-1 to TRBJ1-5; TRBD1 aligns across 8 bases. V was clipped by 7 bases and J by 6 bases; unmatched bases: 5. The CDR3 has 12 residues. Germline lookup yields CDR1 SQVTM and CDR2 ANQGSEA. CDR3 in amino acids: CSAGTGGQPQHF. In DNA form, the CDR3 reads TGCAGCGCCGGCACAGGGGGTCAGCCCCAGCATTTT.

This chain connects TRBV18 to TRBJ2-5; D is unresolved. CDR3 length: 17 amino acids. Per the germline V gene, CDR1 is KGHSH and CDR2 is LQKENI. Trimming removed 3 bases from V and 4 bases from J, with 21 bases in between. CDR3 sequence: CASSPGSEGRAVETQYF. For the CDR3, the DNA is TGTGCCAGCTCACCGGGGTCTGAAGGTAGAGCAGTAGAGACCCAGTACTTC. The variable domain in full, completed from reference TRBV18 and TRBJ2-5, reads NAGVMQNPRHLVRRRGQEARLRCSPMKGHSHVYWYRQLPEEGLKFMVYLQKENIIDESGMPKERFSAEFPKEGPSILRIQQVVRGDSAAYFCASSPGSEGRAVETQYFGPGTRLLVL.

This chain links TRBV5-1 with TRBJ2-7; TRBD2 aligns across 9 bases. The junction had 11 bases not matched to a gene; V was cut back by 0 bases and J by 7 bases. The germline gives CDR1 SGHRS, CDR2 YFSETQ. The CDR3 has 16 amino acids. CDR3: CASSLAASGASGEQYF. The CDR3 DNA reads TGCGCCAGCAGCTTGGCCGCTAGCGGGGCGTCTGGGGAGCAGTACTTC.

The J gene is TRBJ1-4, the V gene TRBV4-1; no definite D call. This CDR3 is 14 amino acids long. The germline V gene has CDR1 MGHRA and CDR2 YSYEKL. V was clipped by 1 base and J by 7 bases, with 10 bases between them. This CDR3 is CASSQGGNPEKLFF. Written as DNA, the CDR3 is TGCGCCAGCAGCCAAGGGGGAAACCCTGAAAAACTGTTTTTT.

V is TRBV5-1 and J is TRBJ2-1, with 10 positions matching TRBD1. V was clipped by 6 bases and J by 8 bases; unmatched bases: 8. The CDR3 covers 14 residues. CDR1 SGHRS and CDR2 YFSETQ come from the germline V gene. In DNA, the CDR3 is TGCGCCAGCACCCCGGGACAGGGGATCTATGAGCAGTTCTTC. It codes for CASTPGQGIYEQFF.

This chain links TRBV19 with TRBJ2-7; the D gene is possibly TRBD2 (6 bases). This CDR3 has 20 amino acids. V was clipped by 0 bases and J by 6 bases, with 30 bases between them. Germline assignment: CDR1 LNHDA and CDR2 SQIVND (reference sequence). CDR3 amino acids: CASSIDHGGETPVDPSEQYF. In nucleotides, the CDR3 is TGTGCCAGTAGTATAGATCACGGCGGGGAGACACCTGTAGATCCGAGCGAGCAGTACTTC. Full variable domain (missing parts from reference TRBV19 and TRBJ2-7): DGGITQSPKYLFRKEGQNVTLSCEQNLNHDAMYWYRQDPGQGLRLIYYSQIVNDFQKGDIAEGYSVSREKKESFPLTVTSAQKNPTAFYLCASSIDHGGETPVDPSEQYFGPGTRLTVT.